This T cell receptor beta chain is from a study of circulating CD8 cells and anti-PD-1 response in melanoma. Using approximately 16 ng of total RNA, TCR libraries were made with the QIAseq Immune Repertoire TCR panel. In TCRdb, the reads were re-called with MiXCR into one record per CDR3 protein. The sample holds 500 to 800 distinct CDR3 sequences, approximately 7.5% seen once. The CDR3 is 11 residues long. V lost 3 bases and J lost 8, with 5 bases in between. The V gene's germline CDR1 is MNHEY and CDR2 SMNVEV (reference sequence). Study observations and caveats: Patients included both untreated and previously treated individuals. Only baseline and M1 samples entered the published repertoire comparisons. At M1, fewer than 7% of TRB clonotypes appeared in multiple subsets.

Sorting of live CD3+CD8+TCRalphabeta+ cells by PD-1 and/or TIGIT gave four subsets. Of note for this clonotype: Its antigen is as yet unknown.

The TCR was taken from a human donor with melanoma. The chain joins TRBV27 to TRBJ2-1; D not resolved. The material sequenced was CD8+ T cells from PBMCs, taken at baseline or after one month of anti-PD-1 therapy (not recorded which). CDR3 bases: TGTGCCAGCAGTTTCGGCTATGAGCAGTTCTTC. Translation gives CASSFGYEQFF.